Presented here are 26 T cell receptor beta chains from one specimen sequenced in a study of shared clonotypes between healthy human individuals. Repertoires were generated with immunoSEQ multiplex PCR, while TCRdb's copy carries only in-frame clones and drops some. Counted here are around 1.5 million clones, 98% occurring once; the ten biggest clones make up about 0.4%. The sequenced sample consisted of naive CD4+ T cells sorted from blood. Subset noted: CD45RA+ positively selected. Every receptor here comes from a man younger than 40 in good health.

The chain couples TRBV18 to TRBJ2-1; D is perhaps TRBD1 (5 bases). The germline V gene has CDR1 KGHSH and CDR2 LQKENI. The length of the CDR3 is 15 residues. V lost 1 base, J lost 4 bases, and 11 bases lay in between. CDR3: CASSPQSTVYNEQFF. The CDR3 bases are TGTGCCAGCTCACCACAGTCGACAGTTTACAATGAGCAGTTCTTC.

This chain joins TRBV6-1 and TRBJ2-1; D uncertain. Germline assignment: CDR1 MNHNS and CDR2 SASEGT. This CDR3 has 15 residues. The V and J ends lost 6 bases and 0 bases respectively, with 12 bases between them. CDR3 bases: TGTGCCAGCAGGACGACGGGTAGCTCCTACAATGAGCAGTTCTTC. It encodes CASRTTGSSYNEQFF.

This clone has a single count. The V and J genes are TRBV28 and TRBJ2-3; 11 nucleotides match TRBD2. The length of the CDR3 is 17 residues. The trim removed 3 bases at V and 4 bases at J, leaving 9 bases unmatched. CDR1 and CDR2 (germline): MDHEN, SYDVKM. CDR3 amino acids: CASSLELGTSGPDTQYF. DNA for the CDR3: TGTGCCAGCAGTTTGGAATTAGGGACTAGCGGCCCAGATACGCAGTATTTT.

The chain uses TRBV7-8 and TRBJ2-1; D is undetermined. V gave up 0 bases and J gave up 7 bases, with 7 bases separating them. CDR1 is SGHVS and CDR2 is FQNEAQ in the germline V gene. This CDR3 is 13 amino acids long. In nucleotides, the CDR3 is TGTGCCAGCAGCTTAGCTCATTTAAATGAGCAGTTCTTC. It yields the protein CASSLAHLNEQFF. Full variable domain (remainder filled in from reference TRBV7-8 and TRBJ2-1): GAGVSQSPRYKVAKRGQDVALRCDPISGHVSLFWYQQALGQGPEFLTYFQNEAQLDKSGLPSDRFFAERPEGSVSTLKIQRTQQEDSAVYLCASSLAHLNEQFFGPGTRLTVL.

J is TRBJ1-3 and V is TRBV4-3, with D possibly TRBD1 on 5 matching bases. Trimming took 0 bases from V and 0 from J, leaving 15 bases between them. The CDR3 runs 18 residues. Germline V gene sequence: CDR1 LGHNA, CDR2 YSLEER. In nucleotides, the CDR3 is TGCGCCAGCAGCCAAGATCTTCTCGGGGCAGTCTCTGGAAACACCATATATTTT. Its translation: CASSQDLLGAVSGNTIYF.

This chain uses TRBV11-2 with TRBJ2-7; tentative D call: TRBD2 (6 bases). Germline V CDR1 and CDR2: SGHAT, FQNNGV. Trimming took 5 bases from V and 9 from J, leaving 20 bases between them. This CDR3 has 14 amino acids. CDR3 protein: CASSRERRSGGQYF. As DNA, the CDR3 is TGTGCCAGCAGCCGCGAGCGCCGCTCCGGGGGGCAGTACTTC.

The V and J genes are TRBV10-1 and TRBJ2-1, with TRBD2 as a possible D gene (6 bases). CDR1 is WNHNN, CDR2 SYGVQD, per germline (reference sequence). This CDR3 has 15 residues. V was cut by 4 bases and J by 6 bases, with 16 bases left in between. CDR3 region: CASSGSGPQVNEQFF. The CDR3 region has the DNA TGCGCCAGCAGTGGGAGCGGGCCCCAGGTCAATGAGCAGTTCTTC.

This clone was recorded once. The V and J genes are TRBV18 and TRBJ1-2, with 8 positions matching TRBD1. V trimming: 3 bases; J trimming: 7 bases; junction bases outside the gene matches: 7. CDR1 is KGHSH, CDR2 LQKENI, per germline. This CDR3 is 14 amino acids long. As DNA, the CDR3 is TGTGCCAGCTCACCGGACAGGGCCCTTCTTGGCTACACCTTC. It specifies CASSPDRALLGYTF.

V and J are TRBV7-6 and TRBJ2-1, with D unresolved. Germline CDR1 and CDR2: SGHVS and FNYEAQ. Trimming cost V 5 bases and J 7 bases, with 12 bases left between them. The CDR3 spans 13 residues. As DNA, the CDR3 is TGTGCCAGCAGCCTCCGTCCAATTAATGAGCAGTTCTTC. Residues: CASSLRPINEQFF.

V and J are TRBV11-2 and TRBJ2-7; D may be TRBD1 or TRBD2 (5 bases each). Trimming stripped 7 bases from V and 6 bases from J, with 22 bases between. The CDR3 loop spans 15 amino acids. The germline V gene encodes CDR1 SGHAT and CDR2 FQNNGV. The CDR3 DNA sequence: TGTGCCAGCACCCTGACGAAGGGACCACACCGCGAGCAGTACTTC. It specifies CASTLTKGPHREQYF. Combining the CDR3 with reference TRBV11-2 and TRBJ2-7 gives the whole variable domain EAGVAQSPRYKIIEKRQSVAFWCNPISGHATLYWYQQILGQGPKLLIQFQNNGVVDDSQLPKDRFSAERLKGVDSTLKIQPAKLEDSAVYLCASTLTKGPHREQYFGPGTRLTVT.

The chain couples TRBV28 to TRBJ2-3, with 12 positions matching TRBD1. This CDR3 has 14 residues. Germline V gene sequence: CDR1 MDHEN, CDR2 SYDVKM. Germline trimming cut 4 bases from V and 14 bases from J; bases unmatched to any gene: 10. The CDR3 loop is CASSSPGQGARRYF. Written as DNA, the CDR3 is TGTGCCAGCAGTTCACCGGGACAGGGGGCGCGAAGGTATTTT.

This clone was seen once. The chain carries TRBV7-2 and TRBJ1-1, with D uncertain. This CDR3 is 13 amino acids long. V shed 2 bases and J shed 4 bases, with 8 bases lying between them. The germline CDR1 and CDR2 sequences are SGHTA and FQGNSA. CDR3 residues: CASSLYSGTEAFF. The CDR3 nucleotides are TGTGCCAGCAGCTTATATTCAGGCACTGAAGCTTTCTTT.

The rearrangement links TRBV6-1 to TRBJ2-4, with D tentatively TRBD1 (5 bases). V was cut by 5 bases and J by 6 bases, with 11 bases left in between. There are 13 residues in the CDR3. The germline V gene has CDR1 MNHNS and CDR2 SASEGT. CDR3: CASSTTEINIQYF. The CDR3 DNA reads TGTGCCAGCAGTACGACAGAAATAAACATTCAGTACTTC.

This chain connects TRBV7-8 to TRBJ1-5, with D perhaps TRBD1 (6 bases). V dropped 3 bases and J dropped 0 bases, with 9 bases sitting between them. The CDR3 has 15 amino acids. Germline lookup yields CDR1 SGHVS and CDR2 FQNEAQ. This CDR3 reads CASSLKTGSNQPQHF. The CDR3 nucleotides read TGTGCCAGCAGCTTGAAGACAGGTAGCAATCAGCCCCAGCATTTT.

The V and J genes are TRBV28 and TRBJ2-5; 7 nucleotides align to TRBD1. The germline V gene encodes CDR1 MDHEN and CDR2 SYDVKM. The CDR3 spans 14 residues. Trimming took 4 bases from V and 3 from J; bases not matched to a gene: 5. The CDR3 coding sequence is TGTGCCAGCAGTTGGTTAGGGACAGAAGAGACCCAGTACTTC. Amino acid sequence: CASSWLGTEETQYF.

The genes are TRBV27 and TRBJ2-7; 10 bases agree with TRBD2. The CDR3 loop spans 18 amino acids. Germline lookup yields CDR1 MNHEY and CDR2 SMNVEV (reference sequence). J lost 3 bases, V lost 2 bases, and 13 bases had no gene match. The CDR3: CASSLRLAGELFVYEQYF. The DNA for the CDR3 is TGTGCCAGCAGTTTACGGCTAGCGGGAGAGCTTTTCGTCTACGAGCAGTACTTC.

The genes are TRBV15 and TRBJ2-5; 7 bases are shared with TRBD2. The CDR3 contains 14 residues. V lost 5 bases to trimming and J lost 2 bases; unmatched junction nucleotides: 5. Per the germline V gene, CDR1 is LNHNV and CDR2 is YYDKDF (reference sequence). Written as DNA, the CDR3 is TGTGCCACCAGCGCGCGGGACTATCAAGAGACCCAGTACTTC. It is translated as CATSARDYQETQYF. The full variable domain, completed using reference TRBV15 and TRBJ2-5, is DAMVIQNPRYQVTQFGKPVTLSCSQTLNHNVMYWYQQKSSQAPKLLFHYYDKDFNNEADTPDNFQSRRPNTSFCFLDIRSPGLGDTAMYLCATSARDYQETQYFGPGTRLLVL.

The rearrangement uses TRBV5-1 and TRBJ2-2; TRBD1 agrees at 7 bases. The CDR3 contains 19 residues. The ends lost 0 bases at V and 0 bases at J; junction bases unmatched: 11. Germline-derived CDR1 and CDR2 are SGHRS and YFSETQ. The CDR3 protein is CASSLAPQGTSANTGELFF. The CDR3 DNA sequence: TGCGCCAGCAGCTTGGCGCCACAGGGGACCTCGGCGAACACCGGGGAGCTGTTTTTT.

The chain carries TRBV10-2 and TRBJ2-7; D gene ambiguous. The CDR3 extends over 12 amino acids. Germline V lookup: CDR1 WSHSY, CDR2 SAAADI. V gave up 7 bases and J gave up 6 bases, with 13 bases separating them. CDR3 coding DNA: TGCGCCAGCAAGCTTACTTACTCCGAGCAGTACTTC. It yields the protein CASKLTYSEQYF.

The chain has TRBV18 and TRBJ2-3; possibly TRBD1 or TRBD2 for D (5 bases each). V was shortened by 6 bases and J by 0 bases, with 10 bases between the two germline ends. Germline lookup yields CDR1 KGHSH and CDR2 LQKENI. The CDR3 runs to 14 residues. The CDR3: CASSPRDSTDTQYF. The CDR3 bases are TGTGCCAGCTCCCCCCGGGACAGCACAGATACGCAGTATTTT. Full variable domain (remainder filled in from reference TRBV18 and TRBJ2-3): NAGVMQNPRHLVRRRGQEARLRCSPMKGHSHVYWYRQLPEEGLKFMVYLQKENIIDESGMPKERFSAEFPKEGPSILRIQQVVRGDSAAYFCASSPRDSTDTQYFGPGTRLTVL.

The rearrangement joins TRBV7-9 to TRBJ2-1, with 7 bases identical to TRBD2. J gave up 3 bases and V 3 bases, and 5 bases lay outside the gene matches. There are 15 residues in the CDR3. CDR1 and CDR2 (germline): SEHNR, FQNEAQ (reference sequence). CDR3 protein: CASSFSAGVYNEQFF. As DNA, the CDR3 is TGTGCCAGCAGCTTTTCGGCGGGAGTCTACAATGAGCAGTTCTTC.

This clone came up once. The CDR3 sequence: CASSLDSNTDTQYF. The CDR3 region has the DNA TGTGCCAGCAGCTTAGACAGCAACACAGATACGCAGTATTTT. V and J are TRBV7-9 and TRBJ2-3; no firm D call. CDR3 length equals 14 residues. Trimming cost V 1 base and J 2 bases, with 7 bases left between them. Germline CDR1 reads SEHNR; CDR2 reads FQNEAQ (reference sequence).

This clone was picked up one time. The chain links TRBV28 to TRBJ1-2; no clear D. The V gene's germline CDR1 is MDHEN and CDR2 SYDVKM. The CDR3 contains 11 residues. V was trimmed by 6 bases and J by 6 bases, leaving 8 bases between them. The CDR3 nucleotides read TGTGCCAGCAGCCAGGTCCATGGCTACACCTTC. Amino acid sequence: CASSQVHGYTF.

This chain links TRBV19 with TRBJ2-7, with D perhaps TRBD2 (6 bases). The V end was cut by 0 bases, the J end by 0 bases, with 12 bases between. The CDR3 sequence is 16 residues long. From germline, CDR1 is LNHDA and CDR2 SQIVND (reference sequence). In DNA form, the CDR3 reads TGTGCCAGTAGTATAGATCTAGCGCCGAGCTCCTACGAGCAGTACTTC. Its translation: CASSIDLAPSSYEQYF.

The DNA of the CDR3 is TGTGCCAGCAGCGTGGGACTACATCGCACAGATACGCAGTATTTT. It yields the protein CASSVGLHRTDTQYF. The chain has TRBV7-3 and TRBJ2-3; 7 nucleotides line up with TRBD2. Germline loops: CDR1 SGHTA, CDR2 FQGTGA. The length of the CDR3 is 15 residues. Germline trimming cut 5 bases from V and 1 base from J; bases unmatched to any gene: 6.

Regarding this clone: The CDR3 carries no conserved terminal phenylalanine or tryptophan, so it likely arises from a read error. No DNA is shown, since the ends of the CDR3 on it are uncertain; the CDR3 is the one TCRdb lists. CDR3 in amino acids: CASSLSLGTAFFGI. The V gene is TRBV7-9, the J gene TRBJ1-1. Germline V gives CDR1 SEHNR, CDR2 FQNEAQ (reference sequence). The CDR3 is 14 amino acids in total, end residues counted.